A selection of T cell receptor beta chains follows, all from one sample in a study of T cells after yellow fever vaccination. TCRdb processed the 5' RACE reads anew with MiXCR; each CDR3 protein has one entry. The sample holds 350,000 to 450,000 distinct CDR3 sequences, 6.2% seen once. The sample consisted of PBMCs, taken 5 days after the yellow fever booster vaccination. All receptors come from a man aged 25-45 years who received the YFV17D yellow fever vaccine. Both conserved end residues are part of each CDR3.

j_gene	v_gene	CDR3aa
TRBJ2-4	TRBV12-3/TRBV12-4	CASSLGPTNIQYF
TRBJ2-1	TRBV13	CASSLAVAGKSSYNEQFF
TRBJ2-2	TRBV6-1	CASSKELALSTGELFF
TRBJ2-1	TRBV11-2	CASTLTTGTGFNEQFF
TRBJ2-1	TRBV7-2	CASSFSGQGYNEQFF
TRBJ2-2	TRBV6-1	CASSQSGRLEVGELFF
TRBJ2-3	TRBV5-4	CASSAAGQGVDTQYF
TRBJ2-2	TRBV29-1	CSVVDIRTGELFF
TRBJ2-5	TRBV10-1	CASSESGETQYF
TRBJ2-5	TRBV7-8	CASSLGGIAETQYF
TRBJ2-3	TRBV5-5	CASSLGGGSSPDTQYF
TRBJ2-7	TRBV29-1	CSVVSGLWDTGEQYF
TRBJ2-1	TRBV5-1	CASSLAMGSYNEQFF
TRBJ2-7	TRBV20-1	CSARREGAYEQYF
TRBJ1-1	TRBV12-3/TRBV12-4	CASSPRAPAGTEAFF
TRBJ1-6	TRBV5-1	CASSFQLDGRLANSPLHF
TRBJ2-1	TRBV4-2	CASSQEDWAGDNEQFF
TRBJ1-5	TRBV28	CASSLLPMTVYSNQPQHF
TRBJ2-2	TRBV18	CASSPLPYTNTGELFF
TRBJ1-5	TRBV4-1	CASRQGWGSNQPQHF
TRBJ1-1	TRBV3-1	CASSHRDTEAFF
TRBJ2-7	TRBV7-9	CASSRGDFLSYEQYF
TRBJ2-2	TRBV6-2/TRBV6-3	CASSLGPATGELFF
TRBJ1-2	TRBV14	CASSQGGQAYGYTF
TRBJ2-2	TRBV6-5	CASSSLLRDRGWTGELFF
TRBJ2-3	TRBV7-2	CASSLGGEKGDTQYF
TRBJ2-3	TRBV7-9	CASSLALTDTQYF
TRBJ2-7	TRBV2	CASSEQGPFYEQYF
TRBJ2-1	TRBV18	CATRSETSYNEQFF
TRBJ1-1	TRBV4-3	CASSQWSGTEAFF
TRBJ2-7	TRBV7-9	CASSRPGFYEQYF
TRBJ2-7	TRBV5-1	CASSLGTGIYEQYF
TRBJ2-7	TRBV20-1	CSASKTGFYEQYF
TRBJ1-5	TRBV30	CAWSEQGKQPQHF
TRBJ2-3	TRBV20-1	CRAGAGVTDTQYF